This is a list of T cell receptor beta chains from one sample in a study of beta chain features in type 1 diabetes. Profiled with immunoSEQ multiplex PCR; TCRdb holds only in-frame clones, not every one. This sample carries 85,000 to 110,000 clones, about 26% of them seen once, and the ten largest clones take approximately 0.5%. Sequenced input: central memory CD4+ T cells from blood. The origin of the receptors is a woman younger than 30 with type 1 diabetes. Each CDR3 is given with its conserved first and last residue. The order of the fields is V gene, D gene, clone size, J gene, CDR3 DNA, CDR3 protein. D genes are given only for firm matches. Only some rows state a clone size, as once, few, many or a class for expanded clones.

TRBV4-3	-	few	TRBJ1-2	TGCGCCAGCAGCCAAGATACGTTCCAGGTCGGCTACACCTTC	CASSQDTFQVGYTF
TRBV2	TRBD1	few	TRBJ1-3	TGTGCCAGCAGCCGGCAGGGGACAGTTCGAAACACCATATATTTT	CASSRQGTVRNTIYF
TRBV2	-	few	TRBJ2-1	TGTGCCAGCAGTCTAGGATCTGAGCAGTTCTTC	CASSLGSEQFF
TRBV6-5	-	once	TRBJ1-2	TGTGCCGCCGGACCCCGGGGGGTATTCCATGGCTACACCTTC	CAAGPRGVFHGYTF
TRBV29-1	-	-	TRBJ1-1	TGCAGCGTTGAGAGCGGGGGGAACACTGAAGCTTTCTTT	CSVESGGNTEAFF
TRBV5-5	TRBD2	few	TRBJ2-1	TGTGCCAGCAGCAATGGGGCGGGAGGTCTCCTCTACAATGAGCAGTTCTTC	CASSNGAGGLLYNEQFF
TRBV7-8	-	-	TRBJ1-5	TGTGCCAGCAGCTCTTCGACAGGCATCAATCAGCCCCAGCATTTT	CASSSSTGINQPQHF
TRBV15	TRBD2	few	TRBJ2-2	TGTGCCACCAGCGCGGCTAGCGGATTCACCGGGGAGCTGTTTTTT	CATSAASGFTGELFF
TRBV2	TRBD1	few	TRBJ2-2	TGTGCCAGCAGTGGGACAGGGACCACCGGGGAGCTGTTTTTT	CASSGTGTTGELFF
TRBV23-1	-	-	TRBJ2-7	TGCGCCAGCAGTCAATCGAGCGGAGGGCCCCAGGATACCACCTACGAGCAGTACTTC	CASSQSSGGPQDTTYEQYF
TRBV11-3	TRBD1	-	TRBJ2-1	TGTGCCAGCAGGATAGGACAGGGCCGACAAAGGGACAGCATATACAATGAGCAGTTCTTC	CASRIGQGRQRDSIYNEQFF
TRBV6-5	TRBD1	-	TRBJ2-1	TGTGCCAGCACCCGGACAGGGGGATCCGGCAATGAGCAGTTCTTC	CASTRTGGSGNEQFF
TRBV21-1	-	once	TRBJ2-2	TGTGCCAGCAGCAAACGCGGACTAGCGAACACCGGGGAGCTGTTTTTT	CASSKRGLANTGELFF
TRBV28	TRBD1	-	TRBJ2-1	TGTGCCAGCAGTCCGATCTACAGGGGGCATAAAGATGAGCAGTTCTTC	CASSPIYRGHKDEQFF
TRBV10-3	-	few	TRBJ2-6	TGTGCCCACATGGCGGGGCCCTCTGGGGCCAACGTCCTGACTTTC	CAHMAGPSGANVLTF
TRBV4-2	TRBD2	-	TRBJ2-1	TGTGCCAGCAGCCAAGCCCAGACTAGCGGGTTCCTCAATGAGCAGTTCTTC	CASSQAQTSGFLNEQFF
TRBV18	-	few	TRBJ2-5	TGTGCCAGCTCACCACCCTGGAGGAAAAGAGAGACCCAGTACTTC	CASSPPWRKRETQYF
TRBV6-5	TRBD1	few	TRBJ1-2	TGTGCCAGCAGTTATGACAGGGAGTTCTATGGCTACACCTTC	CASSYDREFYGYTF
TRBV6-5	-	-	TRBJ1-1	TGTGCCAGCAGTTACTCGAGTACGGACACTGAAGCTTTCTTT	CASSYSSTDTEAFF
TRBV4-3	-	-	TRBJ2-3	TGCGCCAGCAGCCAAGAGGGGACTCGCACAGATACGCAGTATTTT	CASSQEGTRTDTQYF
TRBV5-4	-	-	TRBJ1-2	TGTGCCAGCAGTTTGAGGGGGACCTATGGCTACACCTTC	CASSLRGTYGYTF
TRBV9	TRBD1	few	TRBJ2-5	TGTGCCAGCAGCGTAGGAGGGGGCCGGTCGGAGACCCAGTACTTC	CASSVGGGRSETQYF
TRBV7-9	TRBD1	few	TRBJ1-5	TGTGCCAGCAGCTTACACGCAGGGGGCGAGCAGCCCCAGCATTTT	CASSLHAGGEQPQHF
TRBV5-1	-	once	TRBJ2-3	TGCGCCAGCAGCCCCCGCCTAAGCACAGATACGCAGTATTTT	CASSPRLSTDTQYF
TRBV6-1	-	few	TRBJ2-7	TGTGCCAGCAGTGGCGCGTACGAGCAGTACTTC	CASSGAYEQYF
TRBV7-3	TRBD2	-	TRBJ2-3	TGTGCCAGCAGCCTTAGCGGGAACGCGCAGTATTTT	CASSLSGNAQYF
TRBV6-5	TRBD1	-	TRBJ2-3	TGTGCCAGCAGTTTCGGGACAGTAGCATCCACAGATACGCAGTATTTT	CASSFGTVASTDTQYF
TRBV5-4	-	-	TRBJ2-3	TGTGCCAGCAGCTTTAAGCGGAGCACAGATACGCAGTATTTT	CASSFKRSTDTQYF
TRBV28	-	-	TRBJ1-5	TGTGCCAGCGCCGGGTCAGGGAGCAATCAGCCCCAGCATTTT	CASAGSGSNQPQHF
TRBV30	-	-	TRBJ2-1	TGTGCCTGGAGTGACTCCGACAATGAGCAGTTCTTC	CAWSDSDNEQFF
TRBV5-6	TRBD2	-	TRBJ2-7	TGTGCCAGCAGCCTGGAGAGGGAGGGGACTCGTTCCCGCGAGCAGTACTTC	CASSLEREGTRSREQYF
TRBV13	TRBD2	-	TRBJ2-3	TGTGCCAGCAGCCCCCCACCGACTAGCGGGAACTCAGATACGCAGTATTTT	CASSPPPTSGNSDTQYF
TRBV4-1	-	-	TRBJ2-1	TGCGCCAGCAGCCAAGAGGCTAGGAGCTCCTACAATGAGCAGTTCTTC	CASSQEARSSYNEQFF
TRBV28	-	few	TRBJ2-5	TGTGCCAGCAGTTTACGGACGGCGGGCGGGGAGACCCAGTACTTC	CASSLRTAGGETQYF
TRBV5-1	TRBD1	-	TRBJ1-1	TGCGCCAGCAGCTTGGTGGACAGGTCCACTGAAGCTTTCTTT	CASSLVDRSTEAFF
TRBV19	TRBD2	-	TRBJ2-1	TGTGCCAGTAGTCTCTCAAAATCTAGCGGGACTTGGGTTAGGAATGAGCAGTTCTTC	CASSLSKSSGTWVRNEQFF